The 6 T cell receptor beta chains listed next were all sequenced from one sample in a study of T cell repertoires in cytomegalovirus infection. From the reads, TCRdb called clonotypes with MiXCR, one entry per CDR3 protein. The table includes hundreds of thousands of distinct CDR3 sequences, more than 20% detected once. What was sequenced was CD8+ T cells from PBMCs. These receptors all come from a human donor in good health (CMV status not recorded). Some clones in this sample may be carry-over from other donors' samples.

The CDR3 DNA reads as TGTGCCAGCAGCTTGGAAGGGGCTACTATCTCTGGGGCCAACGTCCTGACTTTC. It codes for CASSLEGATISGANVLTF. V gene TRBV7-9 combines with J gene TRBJ2-6; D is possibly TRBD1 (5 bases). V dropped 3 bases and J dropped 0 bases, with 15 bases sitting between them. Germline CDR1 and CDR2: SEHNR and FQNEAQ (reference sequence). The CDR3 extends over 18 amino acids.

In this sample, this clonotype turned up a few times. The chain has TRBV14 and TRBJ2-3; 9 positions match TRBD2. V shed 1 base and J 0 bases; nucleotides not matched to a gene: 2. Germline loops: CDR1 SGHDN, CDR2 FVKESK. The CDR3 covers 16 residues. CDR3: CASSQALAGSTDTQYF. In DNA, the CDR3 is TGTGCCAGCAGCCAAGCTCTAGCGGGGAGCACAGATACGCAGTATTTT.

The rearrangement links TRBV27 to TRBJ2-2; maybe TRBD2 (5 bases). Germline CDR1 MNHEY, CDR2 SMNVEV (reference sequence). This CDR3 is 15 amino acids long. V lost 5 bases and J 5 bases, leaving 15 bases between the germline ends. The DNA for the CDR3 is TGTGCCAGCAGTACTCCTCCGGGCGGGACCGGGGAGCTGTTTTTT. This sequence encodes CASSTPPGGTGELFF.

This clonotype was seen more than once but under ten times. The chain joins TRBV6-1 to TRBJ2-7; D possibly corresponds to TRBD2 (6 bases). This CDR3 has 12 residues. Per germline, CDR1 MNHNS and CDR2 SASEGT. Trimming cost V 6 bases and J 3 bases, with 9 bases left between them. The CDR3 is CASREGYYEQYF. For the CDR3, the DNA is TGTGCCAGCAGGGAGGGCTACTACGAGCAGTACTTC.

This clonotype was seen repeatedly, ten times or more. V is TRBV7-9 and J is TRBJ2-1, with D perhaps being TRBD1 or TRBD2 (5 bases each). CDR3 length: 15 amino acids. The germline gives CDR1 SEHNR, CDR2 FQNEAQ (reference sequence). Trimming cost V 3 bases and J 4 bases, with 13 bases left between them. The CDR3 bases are TGTGCCAGCAGCTTTCCCAGGGAGTCTTACAATGAGCAGTTCTTC. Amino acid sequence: CASSFPRESYNEQFF. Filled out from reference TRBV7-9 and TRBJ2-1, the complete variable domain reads DTGVSQNPRHKITKRGQNVTFRCDPISEHNRLYWYRQTLGQGPEFLTYFQNEAQLEKSRLLSDRFSAERPKGSFSTLEIQRTEQGDSAMYLCASSFPRESYNEQFFGPGTRLTVL.

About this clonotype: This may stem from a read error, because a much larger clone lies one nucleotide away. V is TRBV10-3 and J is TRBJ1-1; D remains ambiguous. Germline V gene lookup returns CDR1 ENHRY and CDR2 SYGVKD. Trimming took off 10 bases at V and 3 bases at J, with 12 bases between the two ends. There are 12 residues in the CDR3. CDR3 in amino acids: CASKGGDTEAFF. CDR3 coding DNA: TGTGCCAGCAAAGGTGGGGACACTGAAGCTTTCTTT.